Listed below are T cell receptor beta chains from one sample, sequenced in a study of blood T cells in healthy people across ages. TCRdb re-analysed the 5' RACE reads in MiXCR, keeping a single row per CDR3 protein. The data hold around 1.7 million distinct CDR3 sequences, with 28% observed a single time. The sample taken for sequencing was blood. Receptor source: a woman in her twenties or thirties in good health. Both conserved end residues are part of each CDR3. A D gene is named only where the DNA matches it firmly. The size field is filled for only some rows; it gives once, few, many or a size class.

CDR3	DNA	D	size	V	J
CASSQGGQRDQPQHF	TGCGCCAGCAGCCAAGGGGGACAAAGAGACCAGCCCCAGCATTTT	.	.	TRBV4-1	TRBJ1-5
CASGRPGDTQYF	TGTGCCAGCGGCCGACCGGGAGATACGCAGTATTTT	.	.	TRBV12-3/TRBV12-4	TRBJ2-3
CASKGGVSADTQYF	TGTGCCAGCAAAGGAGGGGTTTCAGCAGATACGCAGTATTTT	.	.	TRBV2	TRBJ2-3
CASSFPRGQTYEQYF	TGTGCCAGCAGTTTCCCACGCGGACAGACTTACGAGCAGTACTTC	.	.	TRBV12-3/TRBV12-4	TRBJ2-7
CSASGGGVEETQYF	TGCAGTGCTAGCGGGGGCGGAGTTGAAGAGACCCAGTACTTC	.	many	TRBV20-1	TRBJ2-5
CASSVLPQTVSDEQYF	TGTGCCAGCAGCGTATTACCCCAGACAGTTTCGGACGAGCAGTACTTC	.	few	TRBV9	TRBJ2-7
CSARGGTGGVEQYF	TGCAGTGCTAGAGGTGGGACAGGAGGCGTGGAGCAGTACTTC	TRBD1	few	TRBV20-1	TRBJ2-7
CASWASGGDTQYF	TGTGCCAGCTGGGCTAGCGGGGGGGATACGCAGTATTTT	TRBD2	.	TRBV11-2	TRBJ2-3
CASSGETSGYTDAQYF	TGCGCCAGCAGCGGAGAGACTAGCGGGTACACAGATGCGCAGTATTTT	TRBD2	few	TRBV4-1	TRBJ2-3
CASSNPGRYEQFF	TGTGCCAGCAGCAATCCGGGGAGGTATGAGCAGTTCTTC	.	.	TRBV25-1	TRBJ2-1
CASRSGTGFNEQYF	TGTGCCAGCAGGTCCGGGACAGGGTTCAACGAGCAGTACTTC	TRBD1	.	TRBV2	TRBJ2-7
CASTPQGVYTDTQYF	TGTGCCAGCACGCCGCAGGGGGTTTACACAGATACGCAGTATTTT	TRBD1	few	TRBV7-9	TRBJ2-3
CASSRPGGRKNEQFF	TGTGCCAGCAGCAGGCCGGGGGGGCGGAAAAATGAGCAGTTCTTC	TRBD2	many	TRBV7-9	TRBJ2-1
CSAPKAASGQQETQYF	TGCAGTGCGCCTAAGGCGGCTAGCGGGCAACAAGAGACCCAGTACTTC	TRBD2	.	TRBV20-1	TRBJ2-5
CSVGQVVNQPQHF	TGCAGCGTCGGACAGGTGGTCAATCAGCCCCAGCATTTT	TRBD1	.	TRBV29-1	TRBJ1-5
CSARDTPDLTGELFF	TGCAGTGCTAGAGACACTCCGGACCTAACCGGGGAGCTGTTTTTT	.	.	TRBV20-1	TRBJ2-2
CSARQFPPEKLFF	TGCAGTGCTAGACAGTTCCCCCCAGAAAAACTGTTTTTT	.	.	TRBV20-1	TRBJ1-4
CASSHDRGALHF	TGTGCCAGCAGCCACGACAGGGGAGCCCTCCACTTT	TRBD1	few	TRBV7-6	TRBJ1-6
CASSRSPDLYEQYF	TGTGCCAGCAGCAGATCTCCCGATCTCTACGAGCAGTACTTC	.	few	TRBV7-9	TRBJ2-7
CASSFKDRSTDTQYF	TGTGCCAGCAGCTTTAAAGACAGAAGCACAGATACGCAGTATTTT	.	.	TRBV7-9	TRBJ2-3
CATHIAGGRTDTQYF	TGTGCCACCCACATAGCGGGGGGGCGCACAGATACGCAGTATTTT	TRBD2	few	TRBV12-3/TRBV12-4	TRBJ2-3
CSVEERGLGNEQFF	TGCAGCGTTGAAGAGCGGGGTTTGGGGAATGAGCAGTTCTTC	.	.	TRBV29-1	TRBJ2-1
CASAHTSLAGRIDTQYF	TGTGCCTCCGCCCACACCTCCCTAGCGGGACGGATAGATACGCAGTATTTT	TRBD2	few	TRBV12-3/TRBV12-4	TRBJ2-3